This TCR beta chain was documented in a study of synovial regulatory T cells in juvenile arthritis. Study conclusions and caveats: TCR diversity was lower in inflammation-associated blood Treg cells than in other blood Treg cells. iaTreg cells shared more CDR3 sequences with synovial Tregs than other blood Tregs did.

CDR1 and CDR2 (germline): MGHRA, YSYEKL. The CDR3 is 16 amino acids. This entry has no DNA. Donors were approximately eleven juvenile idiopathic arthritis patients with active disease, 3 polyarticular and 8 oligoarticular. Median disease duration was approximately 7 years, range 0.2-19.1. Frequency places this clone as medium-sized (0.01 to 0.1%). What it binds is not known. Profiling relied on immunoSEQ multiplex PCR, and the TCRdb table lists in-frame clones only, not all of them. Its table lists approximately 7,100 clones. What was sequenced was Treg cells from blood. Noted subset: remaining (HLA-DR-negative) circulating blood Treg cells. The sequence was obtained from a donor aged 2-30 years with juvenile idiopathic arthritis. This chain joins TRBV4-1 and TRBJ2-7; TCRdb selects TRBD2, and the lack of DNA leaves this call unchecked. The CDR3 loop is CASSQLPGGAGYEQYF.